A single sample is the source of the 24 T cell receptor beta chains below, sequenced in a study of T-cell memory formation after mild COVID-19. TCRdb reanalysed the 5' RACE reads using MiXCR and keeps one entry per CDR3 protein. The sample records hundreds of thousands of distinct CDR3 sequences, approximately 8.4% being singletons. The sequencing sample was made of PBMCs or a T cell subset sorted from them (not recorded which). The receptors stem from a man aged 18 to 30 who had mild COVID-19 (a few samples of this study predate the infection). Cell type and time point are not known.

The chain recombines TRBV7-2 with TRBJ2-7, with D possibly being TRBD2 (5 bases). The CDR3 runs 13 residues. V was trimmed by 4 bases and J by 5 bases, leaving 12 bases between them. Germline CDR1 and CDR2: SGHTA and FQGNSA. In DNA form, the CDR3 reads TGTGCCAGCAGCTCGGGATTAAGGGACGAGCAGTACGTC. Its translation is CASSSGLRDEQYV.

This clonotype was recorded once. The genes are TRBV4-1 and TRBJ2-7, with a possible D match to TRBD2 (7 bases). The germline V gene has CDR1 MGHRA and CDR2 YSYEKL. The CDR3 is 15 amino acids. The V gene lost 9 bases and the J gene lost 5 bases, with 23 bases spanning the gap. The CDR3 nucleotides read TGCGCCAGTTCCCGGAAAGGCGGGGGCGGCGACGAGCAGTACTTC. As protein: CASSRKGGGGDEQYF.

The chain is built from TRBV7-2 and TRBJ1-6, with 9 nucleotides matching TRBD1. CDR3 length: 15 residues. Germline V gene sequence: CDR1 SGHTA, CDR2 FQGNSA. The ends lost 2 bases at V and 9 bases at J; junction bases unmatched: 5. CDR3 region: CASSLRGQGSSPLHF. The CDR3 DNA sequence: TGTGCCAGCAGCTTAAGGGGACAGGGAAGTTCACCCCTCCACTTT.

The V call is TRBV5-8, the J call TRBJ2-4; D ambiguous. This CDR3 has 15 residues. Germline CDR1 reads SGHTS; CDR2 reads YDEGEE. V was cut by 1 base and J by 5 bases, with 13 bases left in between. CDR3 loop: CASSLRETDQNIQYF. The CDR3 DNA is TGTGCCAGCAGCTTGCGCGAGACGGACCAAAACATTCAGTACTTC.

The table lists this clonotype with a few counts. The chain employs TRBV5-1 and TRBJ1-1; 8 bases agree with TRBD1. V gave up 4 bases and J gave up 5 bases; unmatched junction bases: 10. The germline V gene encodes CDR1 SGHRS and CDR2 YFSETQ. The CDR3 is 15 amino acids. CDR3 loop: CASSPATGARTEAFF. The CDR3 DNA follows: TGCGCCAGCAGCCCAGCGACAGGGGCGAGGACTGAAGCTTTCTTT.

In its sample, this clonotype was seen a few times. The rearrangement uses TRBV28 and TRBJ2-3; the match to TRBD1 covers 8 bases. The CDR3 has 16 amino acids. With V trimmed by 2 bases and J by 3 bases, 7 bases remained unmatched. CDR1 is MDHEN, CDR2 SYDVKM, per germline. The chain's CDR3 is CASSLPQGAGTDTQYF. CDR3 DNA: TGTGCCAGCAGTTTACCGCAGGGGGCCGGGACAGATACGCAGTATTTT.

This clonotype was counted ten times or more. The CDR3 spells CASIPRDRGSDTEAFF. Here the CDR3 DNA reads TGTGCCAGCATCCCCCGGGACAGGGGGTCGGACACTGAAGCTTTCTTT. This chain connects TRBV7-9 to TRBJ1-1; 11 positions agree with TRBD1. Unmatched junction bases numbered 10, after V lost 7 bases and J lost 3 bases. CDR3 length equals 16 residues. Germline V gene data show CDR1 as SEHNR and CDR2 as FQNEAQ (reference sequence). The whole variable domain, remainder taken from reference TRBV7-9 and TRBJ1-1, is DTGVSQNPRHKITKRGQNVTFRCDPISEHNRLYWYRQTLGQGPEFLTYFQNEAQLEKSRLLSDRFSAERPKGSFSTLEIQRTEQGDSAMYLCASIPRDRGSDTEAFFGQGTRLTVV.

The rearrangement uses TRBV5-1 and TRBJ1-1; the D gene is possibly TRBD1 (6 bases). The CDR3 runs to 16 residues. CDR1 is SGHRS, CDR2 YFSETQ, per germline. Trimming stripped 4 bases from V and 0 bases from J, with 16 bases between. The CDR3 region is CASSHNRAGVNTEAFF. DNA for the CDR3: TGCGCCAGCAGCCACAACAGGGCTGGAGTGAACACTGAAGCTTTCTTT.

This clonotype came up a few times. The CDR3 nucleotides are TGTGCCAGCAGTCGGGACCTATTTCAAGAGACCCAGTACTTC. This encodes CASSRDLFQETQYF. The chain links TRBV6-4 to TRBJ2-5; D is perhaps TRBD1 or TRBD2 (5 bases each). The germline V gene has CDR1 MRHNA and CDR2 SNTAGT. V lost 5 bases and J lost 2, with 12 bases in between. This CDR3 is 14 amino acids long.

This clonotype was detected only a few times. As DNA, the CDR3 is TGCGCCAGCAGCTTGTGGCAGGGGGCCGACGAGCAGTACTTC. This sequence encodes CASSLWQGADEQYF. The J gene is TRBJ2-7, the V gene TRBV5-1; 8 positions match TRBD1. This CDR3 has 14 residues. Germline V gene lookup returns CDR1 SGHRS and CDR2 YFSETQ. V was pared by 1 base and J by 5 bases, with 5 bases of the junction left unmatched.

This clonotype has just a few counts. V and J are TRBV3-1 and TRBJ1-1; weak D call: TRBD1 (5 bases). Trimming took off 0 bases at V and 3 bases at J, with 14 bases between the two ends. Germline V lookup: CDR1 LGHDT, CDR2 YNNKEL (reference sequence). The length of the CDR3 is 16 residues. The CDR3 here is CASSQDGSGLYTEAFF. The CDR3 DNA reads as TGTGCCAGCAGCCAAGACGGGTCAGGGCTGTACACTGAAGCTTTCTTT.

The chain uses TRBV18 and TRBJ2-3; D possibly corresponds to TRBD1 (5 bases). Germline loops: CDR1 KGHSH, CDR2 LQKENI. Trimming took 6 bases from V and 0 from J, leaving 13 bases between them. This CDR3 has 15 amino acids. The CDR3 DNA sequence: TGTGCCAGCTCCCCGGTGGGGCGGAGCACAGATACGCAGTATTTT. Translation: CASSPVGRSTDTQYF.

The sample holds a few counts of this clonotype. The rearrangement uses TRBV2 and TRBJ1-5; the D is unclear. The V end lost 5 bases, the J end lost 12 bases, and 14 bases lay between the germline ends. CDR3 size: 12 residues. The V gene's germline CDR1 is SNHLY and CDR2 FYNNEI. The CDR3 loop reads CASSNDDPGQHF. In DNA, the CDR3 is TGTGCCAGCAGTAATGACGACCCCGGCCAGCATTTT.

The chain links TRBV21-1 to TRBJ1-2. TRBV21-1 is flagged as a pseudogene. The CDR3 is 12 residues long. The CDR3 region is CASSSGGPGYTF. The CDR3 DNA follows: TGTGCCAGCAGCAGTGGAGGGCCCGGCTACACCTTC.

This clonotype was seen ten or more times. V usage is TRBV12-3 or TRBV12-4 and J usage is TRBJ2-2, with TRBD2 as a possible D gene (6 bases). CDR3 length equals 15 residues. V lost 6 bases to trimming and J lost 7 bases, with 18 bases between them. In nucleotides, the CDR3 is TGTGCCAGCAGGGCGGGGACTGACGCACTCGGGGAGCTGTTTTTT. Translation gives CASRAGTDALGELFF.

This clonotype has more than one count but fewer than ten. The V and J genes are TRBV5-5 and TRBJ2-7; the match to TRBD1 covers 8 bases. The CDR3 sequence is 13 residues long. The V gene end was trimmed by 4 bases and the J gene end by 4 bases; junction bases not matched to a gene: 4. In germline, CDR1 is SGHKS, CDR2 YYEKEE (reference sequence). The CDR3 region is CASSPQGEYEQYF. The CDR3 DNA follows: TGTGCCAGCAGCCCACAGGGGGAATACGAGCAGTACTTC. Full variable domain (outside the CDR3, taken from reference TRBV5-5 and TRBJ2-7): DAGVTQSPTHLIKTRGQQVTLRCSPISGHKSVSWYQQVLGQGPQFIFQYYEKEERGRGNFPDRFSARQFPNYSSELNVNALLLGDSALYLCASSPQGEYEQYFGPGTRLTVT.

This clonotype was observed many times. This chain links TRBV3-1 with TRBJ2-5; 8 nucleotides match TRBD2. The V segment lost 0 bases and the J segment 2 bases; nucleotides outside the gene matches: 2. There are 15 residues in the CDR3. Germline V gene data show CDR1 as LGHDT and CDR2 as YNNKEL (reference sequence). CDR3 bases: TGTGCCAGCAGCCAAGACGGGAGGGGTCAAGAGACCCAGTACTTC. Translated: CASSQDGRGQETQYF.

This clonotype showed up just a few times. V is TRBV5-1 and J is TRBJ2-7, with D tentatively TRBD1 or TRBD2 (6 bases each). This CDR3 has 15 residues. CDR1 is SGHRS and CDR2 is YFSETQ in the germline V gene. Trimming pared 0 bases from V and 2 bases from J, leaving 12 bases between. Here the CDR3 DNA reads TGCGCCAGCAGCTTGGCGGCCGGGGGCCCCTACGAGCAGTACTTC. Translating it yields CASSLAAGGPYEQYF.

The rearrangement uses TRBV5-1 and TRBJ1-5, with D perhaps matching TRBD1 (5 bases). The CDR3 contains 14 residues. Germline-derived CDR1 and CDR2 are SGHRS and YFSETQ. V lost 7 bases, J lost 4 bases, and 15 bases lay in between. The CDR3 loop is CASSSDTGNQPQHF. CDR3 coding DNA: TGCGCCAGCTCCTCGGACACGGGGAATCAGCCCCAGCATTTT. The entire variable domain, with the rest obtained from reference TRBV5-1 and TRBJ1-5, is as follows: KAGVTQTPRYLIKTRGQQVTLSCSPISGHRSVSWYQQTPGQGLQFLFEYFSETQRNKGNFPGRFSGRQFSNSRSEMNVSTLELGDSALYLCASSSDTGNQPQHFGDGTRLSIL.

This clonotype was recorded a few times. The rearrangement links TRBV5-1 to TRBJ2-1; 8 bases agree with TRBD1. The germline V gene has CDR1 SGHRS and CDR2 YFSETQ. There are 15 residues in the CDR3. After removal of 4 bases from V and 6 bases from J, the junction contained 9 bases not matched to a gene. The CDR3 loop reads CASSTGRTGTNEQFF. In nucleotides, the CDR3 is TGCGCCAGCAGCACCGGGCGGACAGGGACCAATGAGCAGTTCTTC.

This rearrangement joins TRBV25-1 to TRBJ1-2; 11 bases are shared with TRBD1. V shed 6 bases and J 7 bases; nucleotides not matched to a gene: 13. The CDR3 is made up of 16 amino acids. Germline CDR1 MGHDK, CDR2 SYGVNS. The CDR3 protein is CASSDPKDRGRSGYTF. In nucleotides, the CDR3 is TGTGCCAGCAGCGACCCGAAGGACAGGGGGCGAAGTGGCTACACCTTC.

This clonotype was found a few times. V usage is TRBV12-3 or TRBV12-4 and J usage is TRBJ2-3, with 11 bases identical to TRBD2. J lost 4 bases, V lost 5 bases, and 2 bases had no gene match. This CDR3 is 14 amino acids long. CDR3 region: CASSTSGGADTQYF. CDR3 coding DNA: TGTGCCAGCAGTACTAGCGGGGGAGCAGATACGCAGTATTTT.

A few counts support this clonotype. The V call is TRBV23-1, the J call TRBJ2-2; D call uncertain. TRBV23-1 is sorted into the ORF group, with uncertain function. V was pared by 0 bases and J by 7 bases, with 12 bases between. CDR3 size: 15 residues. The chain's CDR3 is CASSQSRRPGGELFF. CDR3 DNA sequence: TGCGCCAGCAGTCAATCACGGCGGCCGGGCGGGGAGCTGTTTTTT.

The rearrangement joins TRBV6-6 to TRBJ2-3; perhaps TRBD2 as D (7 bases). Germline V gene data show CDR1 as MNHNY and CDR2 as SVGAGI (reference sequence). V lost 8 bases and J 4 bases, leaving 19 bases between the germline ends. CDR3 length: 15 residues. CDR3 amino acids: CASYTGGLAADTQYF. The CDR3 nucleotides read TGTGCCAGCTACACCGGGGGGCTAGCAGCAGATACGCAGTATTTT.